The rows below give T cell receptor beta chains drawn from one sample of a study of blood T cell repertoires in COVID-19. Using immunoSEQ multiplex PCR, the repertoire was profiled, and TCRdb retains in-frame clones only, with some absent. This sample yields 100,000 to 150,000 clones, of which approximately 82% are seen a single time; 12% belongs to the top ten. Material: peripheral blood. Every receptor here comes from a man between 60 and 75 years old with acute or convalescent COVID-19. Each CDR3 is given with its conserved first and last residue. A D gene is named only where the DNA matches it firmly. The size entry is marked missing in some rows and otherwise reads once, few, many or a size class.

CDR3 length	clone size	D gene	V gene	J gene	CDR3 protein	CDR3 DNA
17	once	TRBD1	TRBV12-5	TRBJ2-2	CASGLARTGTNTGELFF	TGTGCTAGTGGTTTGGCCCGGACAGGGACTAACACCGGGGAGCTGTTTTTT
14	.	TRBD1	TRBV6-5	TRBJ1-6	CASRPRQGDSPLHF	TGTGCCAGCAGGCCCAGACAGGGTGACTCACCCCTCCACTTT
15	.	.	TRBV20-1	TRBJ2-3	CSASWRTVSTDTQYF	TGCAGTGCTAGTTGGCGGACAGTTAGCACAGATACGCAGTATTTT
15	.	TRBD1	TRBV18	TRBJ2-7	CASSTRQGGAYEQYF	TGTGCCAGCTCGACTAGACAGGGGGGAGCCTACGAGCAGTACTTC
15	.	TRBD2	TRBV7-2	TRBJ2-7	CASSARTSGTYEQYF	TGTGCCAGCAGCGCAAGGACTAGTGGTACCTACGAGCAGTACTTC
15	.	.	TRBV21-1	TRBJ1-1	CASSKADRLNTEAFF	TGTGCCAGCAGCAAAGCGGACAGATTGAACACTGAAGCTTTCTTT
14	.	.	TRBV2	TRBJ1-1	CASSDRQPNTEAFF	TGTGCCAGCAGTGATCGACAGCCGAACACTGAAGCTTTCTTT
13	.	.	TRBV24-1	TRBJ2-7	CATSKTGYYEQYF	TGTGCCACCAGCAAGACAGGTTACTACGAGCAGTACTTC
15	.	TRBD1	TRBV5-5	TRBJ1-5	CASSLEGDRGTPQHF	TGTGCCAGCAGCTTGGAGGGAGACAGGGGAACGCCCCAGCATTTT
13	.	.	TRBV3-1/TRBV3-2	TRBJ1-2	CASSSDSYYGYTF	TGTGCCAGCAGCTCGGACAGCTACTATGGCTACACCTTC
13	.	TRBD2	TRBV6-5	TRBJ2-7	CASPGTSIYEQYF	TGTGCCAGCCCCGGGACTAGCATTTACGAGCAGTACTTC
16	.	TRBD2	TRBV5-1	TRBJ2-2	CASSLVASGGSGELFF	TGCGCCAGCAGCTTGGTGGCTAGCGGGGGTTCCGGGGAGCTGTTTTTT
14	.	.	TRBV11-2	TRBJ1-4	CASSLGQANEKLFF	TGTGCCAGCAGCTTAGGGCAGGCTAATGAAAAACTGTTTTTT
15	.	.	TRBV6-5	TRBJ1-3	CASSYRLSSGNTIYF	TGTGCCAGCAGTTACCGCCTGAGCTCTGGAAACACCATATATTTT
14	.	.	TRBV3-1/TRBV3-2	TRBJ2-4	CASRAQGAKNIQYF	TGTGCCAGCAGGGCCCAGGGGGCCAAAAACATTCAGTACTTC
15	.	.	TRBV5-8	TRBJ2-6	CASSAAARGANVLTF	TGTGCCAGCAGCGCGGCAGCCCGGGGGGCCAACGTCCTGACTTTC
13	.	.	TRBV4-1	TRBJ2-2	CASSPRGTGELFF	TGCGCCAGCAGCCCCAGGGGTACCGGGGAGCTGTTTTTT
13	.	TRBD1	TRBV2	TRBJ2-7	CASSRQGAREQYF	TGTGCCAGCAGTCGACAGGGGGCGCGGGAGCAGTACTTC
13	.	.	TRBV29-1	TRBJ2-5	CSVERSPQETQYF	TGCAGCGTTGAGAGGAGCCCGCAAGAGACCCAGTACTTC
13	few	TRBD1	TRBV18	TRBJ2-7	CASSLDRGYEQYF	TGTGCCAGCTCACTGGACAGGGGCTACGAGCAGTACTTC
15	.	.	TRBV5-4	TRBJ2-1	CASSLAAGPNNEQFF	TGTGCCAGCAGCTTGGCCGCGGGACCCAACAATGAGCAGTTCTTC
16	.	.	TRBV12-1	TRBJ2-2	CASSFTNRGQGGELFF	TGTGCCAGCAGCTTTACAAACAGGGGGCAGGGCGGGGAGCTGTTTTTT
15	.	TRBD1	TRBV9	TRBJ1-4	CASSAGGTGVEKLFF	TGTGCCAGCAGCGCCGGGGGGACAGGGGTTGAAAAACTGTTTTTT
17	.	TRBD1	TRBV9	TRBJ1-3	CASSPGGVLSSGNTIYF	TGTGCCAGCAGCCCAGGGGGAGTTCTTAGCTCTGGAAACACCATATATTTT
14	once	.	TRBV9	TRBJ2-4	CASSVGSSGNIQYF	TGTGCCAGCAGCGTAGGTAGTAGCGGAAACATTCAGTACTTC
14	.	.	TRBV6-5	TRBJ2-5	CASSFQGVQETQYF	TGTGCCAGCAGTTTCCAGGGTGTGCAAGAGACCCAGTACTTC
15	once	TRBD1	TRBV6-5	TRBJ1-1	CATTRPLPGGTEAFF	TGTGCTACCACTCGCCCCCTACCAGGGGGCACTGAAGCTTTCTTT
16	few	TRBD1	TRBV2	TRBJ2-7	CASSPAPGQGPYEQYF	TGTGCCAGCTCACCCGCTCCGGGACAGGGTCCCTACGAGCAGTACTTC
14	once	.	TRBV4-1	TRBJ2-5	CASSQSEPTTAQYF	TGCGCCAGCAGCCAATCCGAACCGACTACGGCCCAGTACTTC
13	once	.	TRBV23-1	TRBJ2-7	CASSLVGCFEQYF	TGCGCCAGCAGCCTAGTGGGTTGTTTCGAGCAGTACTTC
13	once	.	TRBV7-3	TRBJ1-1	CASSSQGNTEAFF	TGTGCCAGCAGCTCTCAGGGGAACACTGAAGCTTTCTTT
11	.	.	TRBV30	TRBJ2-5	CAWRTGETQYF	TGTGCCTGGAGAACTGGAGAGACCCAGTACTTC
12	.	TRBD1	TRBV2	TRBJ2-7	CASKTGPYEQYF	TGTGCCAGCAAGACAGGGCCCTACGAGCAGTACTTC
15	.	.	TRBV5-1	TRBJ2-3	CASSLQKSSTDTQYF	TGCGCCAGCAGCTTGCAGAAATCTAGCACAGATACGCAGTATTTT
17	few	.	TRBV28	TRBJ2-2	CASRTQMWAIEGGELFF	TGTGCCAGCAGAACCCAGATGTGGGCGATAGAGGGCGGGGAGCTGTTTTTT
16	.	TRBD1	TRBV9	TRBJ2-7	CASSVARTGASYEQYF	TGTGCCAGCAGCGTGGCCAGGACAGGGGCTTCCTACGAGCAGTACTTC
15	.	TRBD1	TRBV7-9	TRBJ1-3	CASSRPGQHGNTIYF	TGTGCCAGCAGCCGGCCGGGACAGCATGGAAACACCATATATTTT
13	.	.	TRBV5-1	TRBJ1-2	CASSLSGTQGYTF	TGCGCCAGCAGCTTGTCCGGGACTCAAGGCTACACCTTC
14	.	TRBD1	TRBV7-8	TRBJ1-5	CASTRTGTNQPQHF	TGTGCCAGCACCAGGACAGGAACGAATCAGCCCCAGCATTTT
15	few	.	TRBV6-5	TRBJ1-3	CASSYTLYSGNTIYF	TGTGCCAGCAGTTACACTCTCTACTCTGGAAACACCATATATTTT
14	.	.	TRBV30	TRBJ2-5	CAWSGHGRGETQYF	TGTGCCTGGAGTGGGCACGGAAGGGGAGAGACCCAGTACTTC
15	.	TRBD2	TRBV9	TRBJ2-7	CASSASGTSGYEQYF	TGTGCCAGCAGCGCTTCCGGGACTAGCGGCTACGAGCAGTACTTC
13	.	TRBD1	TRBV28	TRBJ1-3	CASSTGQRRAIYF	TGTGCCAGCAGTACGGGACAGCGAAGGGCCATATATTTT
15	.	.	TRBV6-5	TRBJ2-2	CASSYDGQYTGELFF	TGTGCCAGCAGTTACGACGGACAGTACACCGGGGAGCTGTTTTTT